These T cell receptor beta chains were read from a single sample in a study of shared clonotypes between healthy human individuals. The protocol was immunoSEQ multiplex PCR, while the TCRdb copy is restricted to in-frame clones and leaves out a portion. The data show 850,000 to 1,200,000 clones, around 76% seen once. Material for sequencing was memory CD4+ T cells sorted from blood. The receptors here all came from a man aged 18 to 29 in good health. Both conserved end residues are part of each CDR3. Size tells how often a clone was seen (once, few, many) or the class of an expanded clone, and some rows leave it out.

v_call: TRBV5-1; j_call: TRBJ2-2; clone_size: -; cdr3_aa: CASRALGGPVYTGELFF
v_call: TRBV9; j_call: TRBJ2-3; clone_size: -; cdr3_aa: CASSARPGAYSSTDTQYF
v_call: TRBV10-1; j_call: TRBJ2-3; clone_size: -; cdr3_aa: CASSKRGTDTQYF
v_call: TRBV5-1; j_call: TRBJ1-1; clone_size: few; cdr3_aa: CASSLDTEAFF
v_call: TRBV10-3; j_call: TRBJ1-4; clone_size: -; cdr3_aa: CATALGTNEKLFF
v_call: TRBV19; j_call: TRBJ1-4; clone_size: -; cdr3_aa: CASSIPQGQGEKLFF
v_call: TRBV2; j_call: TRBJ2-1; clone_size: -; cdr3_aa: CASTWLDEQFF
v_call: TRBV2; j_call: TRBJ2-2; clone_size: once; cdr3_aa: CASRGDSNTGELFF
v_call: TRBV18; j_call: TRBJ2-5; clone_size: -; cdr3_aa: CASSPFTGTQSETQYF
v_call: TRBV7-9; j_call: TRBJ1-1; clone_size: -; cdr3_aa: CASSFTGPEAFF
v_call: TRBV30; j_call: TRBJ1-5; clone_size: -; cdr3_aa: CAWSGTTNQPQHF
v_call: TRBV29-1; j_call: TRBJ2-1; clone_size: -; cdr3_aa: CSSSASSGSFNEQFF
v_call: TRBV27; j_call: TRBJ2-7; clone_size: -; cdr3_aa: CASSFRRSGQGIPYEQYF
v_call: TRBV6-6; j_call: TRBJ2-2; clone_size: -; cdr3_aa: CASSRQGYTGELFF
v_call: TRBV6-6; j_call: TRBJ1-6; clone_size: -; cdr3_aa: CASRQGTVYNSPLHF
v_call: TRBV19; j_call: TRBJ1-5; clone_size: few; cdr3_aa: CASSIGSSGQPQHF
v_call: TRBV4-2; j_call: TRBJ2-7; clone_size: -; cdr3_aa: CASSQDASGGSSYEQYF
v_call: TRBV19; j_call: TRBJ2-3; clone_size: -; cdr3_aa: CASSASHTDTQYF
v_call: TRBV10-3; j_call: TRBJ2-7; clone_size: -; cdr3_aa: CAISQTSGSNEQYF
v_call: TRBV15; j_call: TRBJ2-1; clone_size: -; cdr3_aa: CATNSGLGNEQFF
v_call: TRBV19; j_call: TRBJ1-1; clone_size: -; cdr3_aa: CASSLTGTANTEAFF
v_call: TRBV7-2; j_call: TRBJ2-3; clone_size: -; cdr3_aa: CASSFDRGSDTQYF
v_call: TRBV9; j_call: TRBJ2-7; clone_size: few; cdr3_aa: CASSVGLAGGAGEQYF
v_call: TRBV19; j_call: TRBJ2-1; clone_size: few; cdr3_aa: CASRAGTGLAGIPREQFF
v_call: TRBV19; j_call: TRBJ1-5; clone_size: -; cdr3_aa: CASINTVGNQPQHF
v_call: TRBV9; j_call: TRBJ2-2; clone_size: -; cdr3_aa: CASSSVPGQGAGELFF
v_call: TRBV6-1; j_call: TRBJ2-2; clone_size: once; cdr3_aa: CASSLDRGYTGELFF
v_call: TRBV6-6; j_call: TRBJ1-2; clone_size: -; cdr3_aa: CASISDLRYYGYTF
v_call: TRBV25-1; j_call: TRBJ1-6; clone_size: -; cdr3_aa: CASSDNIKRASPLHF
v_call: TRBV6-5; j_call: TRBJ2-1; clone_size: -; cdr3_aa: CASRPTGLHNEQFF
v_call: TRBV29-1; j_call: TRBJ2-7; clone_size: -; cdr3_aa: CSAGTGDYEQYF
v_call: TRBV5-4; j_call: TRBJ1-2; clone_size: few; cdr3_aa: CASRLDGGYTF
v_call: TRBV6-1; j_call: TRBJ1-6; clone_size: -; cdr3_aa: CASSDPGTNSPLHF
v_call: TRBV10-1; j_call: TRBJ2-7; clone_size: -; cdr3_aa: CASSEGPTYEQYF
v_call: TRBV30; j_call: TRBJ2-2; clone_size: -; cdr3_aa: CAWSGMAGVAGELFF
v_call: TRBV7-9; j_call: TRBJ2-5; clone_size: -; cdr3_aa: CASSAGRAFKGGETQYF
v_call: TRBV19; j_call: TRBJ2-5; clone_size: -; cdr3_aa: CASSKSGISKETQYF
v_call: TRBV5-6; j_call: TRBJ2-1; clone_size: -; cdr3_aa: CASSLRGGPYNEQFF
v_call: TRBV28; j_call: TRBJ1-2; clone_size: -; cdr3_aa: CASLGGGYYGYTF